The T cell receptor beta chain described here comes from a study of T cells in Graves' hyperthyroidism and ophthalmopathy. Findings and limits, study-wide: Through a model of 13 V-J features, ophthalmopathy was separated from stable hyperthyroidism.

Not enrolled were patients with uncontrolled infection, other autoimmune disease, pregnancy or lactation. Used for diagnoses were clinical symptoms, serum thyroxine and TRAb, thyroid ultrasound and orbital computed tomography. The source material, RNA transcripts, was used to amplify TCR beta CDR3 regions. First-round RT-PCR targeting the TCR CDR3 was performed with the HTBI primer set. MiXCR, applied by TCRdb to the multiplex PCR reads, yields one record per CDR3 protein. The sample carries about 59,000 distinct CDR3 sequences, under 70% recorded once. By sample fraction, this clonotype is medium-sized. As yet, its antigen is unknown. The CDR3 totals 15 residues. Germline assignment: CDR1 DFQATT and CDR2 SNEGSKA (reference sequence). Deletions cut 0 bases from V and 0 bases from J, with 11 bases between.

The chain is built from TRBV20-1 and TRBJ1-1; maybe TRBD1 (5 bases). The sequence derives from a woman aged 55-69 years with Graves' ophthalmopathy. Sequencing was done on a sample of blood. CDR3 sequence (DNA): TGCAGTGCTAGAGATCTGACAGCCATGAACACTGAAGCTTTCTTT. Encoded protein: CSARDLTAMNTEAFF.